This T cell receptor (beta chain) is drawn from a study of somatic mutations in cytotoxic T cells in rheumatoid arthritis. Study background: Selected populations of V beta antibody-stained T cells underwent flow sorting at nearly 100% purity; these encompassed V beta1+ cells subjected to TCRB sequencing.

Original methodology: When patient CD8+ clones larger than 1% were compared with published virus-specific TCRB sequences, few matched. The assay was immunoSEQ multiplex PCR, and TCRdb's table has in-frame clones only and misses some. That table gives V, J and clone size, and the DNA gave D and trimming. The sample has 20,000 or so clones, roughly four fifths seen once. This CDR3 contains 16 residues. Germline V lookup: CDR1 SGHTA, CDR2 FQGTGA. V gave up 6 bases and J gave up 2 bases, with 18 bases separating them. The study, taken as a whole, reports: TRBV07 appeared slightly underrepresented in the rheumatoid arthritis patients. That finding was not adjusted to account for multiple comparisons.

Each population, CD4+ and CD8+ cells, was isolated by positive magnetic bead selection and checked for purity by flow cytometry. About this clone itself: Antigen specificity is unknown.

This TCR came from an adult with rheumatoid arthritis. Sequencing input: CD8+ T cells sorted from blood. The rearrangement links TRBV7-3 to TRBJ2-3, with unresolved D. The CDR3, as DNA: TGTGCCAGCAGTCCATTCGATCGACCGGTCACAGATACGCAGTATTTT. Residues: CASSPFDRPVTDTQYF.